Listed below are T cell receptor beta chains from one sample, sequenced in a study of human T cells and chemical hapten exposure. TCRdb re-called the RACE reads with MiXCR, one entry per CDR3 protein. The table lists some 49,000 distinct CDR3 sequences, about a tenth of them singletons. The material sequenced was whole blood, taken in connection with sensitization to the hapten diphenylcyclopropenone (DPC). Receptor source: a woman between 50 and 59 years old with alopecia areata. Some clones in this sample may be carry-over from other donors' samples. CDR3s include the opening cysteine and the closing phenylalanine or tryptophan. A D gene is named only where the DNA matches it firmly. Some rows have no size entry. The others give once, few or many, or a class for an expanded clone.

TRBV18,.,.,TRBJ1-1,TGTGCCAGCTCACCAGGGGGTGCGGTCTTGAACACTGAAGCTTTCTTT,CASSPGGAVLNTEAFF
TRBV18,.,once,TRBJ1-2,TGTGCCGGCTCACCAGAGATCAGGGAAAACTATGGCTACACCTTC,CAGSPEIRENYGYTF
TRBV7-9,.,many,TRBJ1-5,TGTGCCAGCAGCCGGGGAGGGCCCCCCTATTCCCAGCATTTT,CASSRGGPPYSQHF
TRBV25-1,.,many,TRBJ1-1,TGTGCCAGCGGGAAGACCACTGAAGCTTTCTTT,CASGKTTEAFF
TRBV20-1,TRBD2,.,TRBJ2-5,TGCAGTGCTAGAAGGCCAGCGGGATCCCACGAGACCCAGTACTTC,CSARRPAGSHETQYF
TRBV5-1,TRBD1,many,TRBJ1-2,TGCGCCAGCAGCGCCGGGACAGCCAATAACTATGGCTACACCTTC,CASSAGTANNYGYTF
TRBV7-6,TRBD1,many,TRBJ2-7,TGTGCCAGCAGCTCCGGGACAGGGACGTACGAGCAGTACTTC,CASSSGTGTYEQYF
TRBV7-9,.,many,TRBJ2-1,TGTGCCAGCAGCCAAGACCGGGACCACCTTGCCAATGAGCAGTTCTTC,CASSQDRDHLANEQFF
TRBV20-1,TRBD2,many,TRBJ2-7,TGCAGTGCCAGCCCTAGCGGGGTCAACTTCCGTGGCGAGCAGTACTTC,CSASPSGVNFRGEQYF
TRBV5-6,.,many,TRBJ2-5,TGTGCCAGCAGCTTGTTCGGCGAAGAGACCCAGTACTTC,CASSLFGEETQYF
TRBV30,.,.,TRBJ2-1,TGTGCCTGGGGGGGGCGGAGGGAGAATGAGCAGTTCTTC,CAWGGRRENEQFF
TRBV7-9,.,.,TRBJ2-5,TGTGCCAGCAGCCCTGCCGCAGCAGAGACCCAGTACTTC,CASSPAAAETQYF
TRBV12-3/TRBV12-4,.,many,TRBJ1-6,TGTGCCAGCAGTCCCCAGGGGCCTTATTCACCCCTCCACTTT,CASSPQGPYSPLHF
TRBV27,.,many,TRBJ1-5,TGTGCCAGCAGTAGAGGGTTAAATAGCAATCAGCCCCAGCATTTT,CASSRGLNSNQPQHF
TRBV7-9,TRBD1,many,TRBJ2-3,TGTGCCAGCAGCTTAGCCGGGACAGGGGCCCAAAGACCCACAGATACGCAGTATTTT,CASSLAGTGAQRPTDTQYF
TRBV4-1,TRBD1,.,TRBJ2-3,TGCGCCAGCAGCCAAGTGGCAGGGGGCAGGACAGATACGCAGTATTTT,CASSQVAGGRTDTQYF
TRBV11-2,.,many,TRBJ2-5,TGTGCCAGCAGCTTAGATCAGCGTATGGCCCGCCCGGGGACCCAGTACTTC,CASSLDQRMARPGTQYF
TRBV28,.,.,TRBJ1-1,TGTGCCAGCAGGGACACTGAAGCTTTCTTT,CASRDTEAFF
TRBV28,TRBD1,many,TRBJ2-3,TGTGCCAGCAGTCCTGGGACAGGGGCGGGGGATACGCAGTATTTT,CASSPGTGAGDTQYF
TRBV12-3/TRBV12-4,.,many,TRBJ2-2,TGTGCCACCGACACCAGACAGGCGGGATCCGGGGAGCTGTTTTTT,CATDTRQAGSGELFF
TRBV7-2,.,many,TRBJ1-1,TGTGCCAGCAGCTTAGTCGCCAGTAACACTGAAGCTTTCTTT,CASSLVASNTEAFF
TRBV5-1,TRBD1,many,TRBJ1-1,TGCGCCAGCAGAATCGGAGGGACAGATAACACTGAAGCTTTCTTT,CASRIGGTDNTEAFF
TRBV20-1,TRBD1,many,TRBJ1-2,TGCAGTGCTAGAGATGGTGAGGGGGCCTATGGCTACACCTTC,CSARDGEGAYGYTF
TRBV2,.,.,TRBJ2-2,TGTGCCAGCGTGAGGGTAGGGGAGCTGTTTTTT,CASVRVGELFF
TRBV28,.,.,TRBJ1-3,TGTGCCAGCGTCGGGAGCCTCTCTGGAAACACCATATATTTT,CASVGSLSGNTIYF
TRBV5-1,.,many,TRBJ1-4,TGCGCCAGCAGGCAAAGTACACGGCCTTTAAATGAAAAACTGTTTTTT,CASRQSTRPLNEKLFF
TRBV9,.,many,TRBJ2-3,TGTGCCAGCAGCGTAGTGCCTAGTTCTACAGATACGCAGTATTTT,CASSVVPSSTDTQYF
TRBV20-1,TRBD2,many,TRBJ2-7,TGCAGTGCTAGAGATGGACTAGCGGGAGGGACAACCTACGAGCAGTACTTC,CSARDGLAGGTTYEQYF
TRBV13,TRBD1,many,TRBJ2-7,TGTGCCAGCAGCTTAGGAACCGGGACAGGGATCGAGCAGTACTTC,CASSLGTGTGIEQYF
TRBV7-6,TRBD1,many,TRBJ1-1,TGTGCCAGCAGCTTAGGCGTGACAGGGCACACTGAAGCTTTCTTT,CASSLGVTGHTEAFF
TRBV5-6,.,many,TRBJ1-1,TGTGCCAGCAGCTTAGCGGTTTACATGAACACTGAAGCTTTCTTT,CASSLAVYMNTEAFF
TRBV7-9,TRBD2,.,TRBJ2-7,TGTACCAGCAGCCCTTTAGCGGGAGTGAGGGATGAGCAGTACTTC,CTSSPLAGVRDEQYF
TRBV19,.,many,TRBJ1-5,TGTGCCAGTAGTAAACCCGGGACTGGGGGCAATCAGCCCCAGCATTTT,CASSKPGTGGNQPQHF
TRBV2,.,few,TRBJ2-3,TGTGCCAGCAGTCTTGGGATATTGGGCACGCAGTATTTT,CASSLGILGTQYF
TRBV20-1,.,many,TRBJ1-5,TGCAGTGCTACAGGCCGATACGGGGATTATAGCAATCAGCCCCAGCATTTT,CSATGRYGDYSNQPQHF
TRBV29-1,TRBD2,many,TRBJ2-1,TGCAGCGTCACCCCCGCCGGACTAGCGGGAGACAATGAGCAGTTCTTC,CSVTPAGLAGDNEQFF
TRBV14,.,few,TRBJ1-6,TGTGCCAGCAGCCCCGGGACAATCTCACCCAATTCACCCCTCCACTTT,CASSPGTISPNSPLHF
TRBV7-9,TRBD2,many,TRBJ2-1,TGTGCCAGCAGCTTAACGGGAGGGCCTTTTACTGAGCAGTTCTTC,CASSLTGGPFTEQFF
TRBV18,.,many,TRBJ1-1,TGTGCCAGCTCACGAACGGGAGGGTCTGACACTGAAGCTTTCTTT,CASSRTGGSDTEAFF
TRBV7-6,TRBD1,many,TRBJ1-4,TGTGCCAGCAGCTTAGGCGGGACAGGGGAAAAACTGTTTTTT,CASSLGGTGEKLFF
TRBV20-1,.,medium-sized,TRBJ1-2,TGCAGTGCTATCTCCTCTAACTATGGCTACACCTTC,CSAISSNYGYTF
TRBV29-1,.,many,TRBJ1-1,TGCAGCGTTGATAGTCTAGGGACTGAAGCTTTCTTT,CSVDSLGTEAFF
TRBV11-3,.,many,TRBJ2-2,TGTGCCAGCAGCTTGATTTGGGCGGAGAACACCGGGGAGCTGTTTTTT,CASSLIWAENTGELFF
TRBV20-1,TRBD2,many,TRBJ2-3,TGCAGTGCTAGCAGACTAGCGACTAGCACAGATACGCAGTATTTT,CSASRLATSTDTQYF
TRBV7-9,.,few,TRBJ1-2,TGTGCCAGCAGCTTAGGCGACGTTCAGGGATTAAGGGGCTACACCTTC,CASSLGDVQGLRGYTF
TRBV10-1,.,many,TRBJ2-3,TGCGCCAGCAGAGCAACGACAGGCACAGATACGCAGTATTTT,CASRATTGTDTQYF
TRBV7-6,.,many,TRBJ2-2,TGTGCCAGCTCCCCGGTTAGCCTCAACACCGGGGAGCTGTTTTTT,CASSPVSLNTGELFF
TRBV12-3/TRBV12-4,.,many,TRBJ1-6,TGTGCCAGCAGTTTATACCTAAGATCACCCCTCCACTTT,CASSLYLRSPLHF
TRBV20-1,TRBD2,.,TRBJ2-7,TGCAGTGCTCGGAGACGGACTAGCGGGACCCACGAGCAGTACTTC,CSARRRTSGTHEQYF
TRBV5-1,.,few,TRBJ2-1,TGCGCCAGCAGCGAGGACAGCTACAATGAGCAGTTCTTC,CASSEDSYNEQFF
TRBV29-1,.,many,TRBJ2-5,TGCAGCGTTGATAAAGGGGTTCGAAAGACCCAGTACTTC,CSVDKGVRKTQYF
TRBV7-9,.,.,TRBJ2-4,TGTGCCAGCAGCTTAGCACAGGGCCTCAAAAACATTCAGTACTTC,CASSLAQGLKNIQYF
TRBV5-1,TRBD1,.,TRBJ1-1,TGCGCCAGCAGCCGAATCGGGACAGACACTGAAGCTTTCTTT,CASSRIGTDTEAFF
TRBV27,.,many,TRBJ2-3,TGTGCCAGCAGCTTCGAACAGGGTCCCACAGATACGCAGTATTTT,CASSFEQGPTDTQYF
TRBV9,.,many,TRBJ2-7,TGTGCCAGCAGCGTAGGGACATTGAGCTCCTACGAGCAGTACTTC,CASSVGTLSSYEQYF
TRBV19,TRBD1,.,TRBJ1-5,TGTGCCAGTAGTCCGACAGGGGGAGAAGGACAGCCCCAGCATTTT,CASSPTGGEGQPQHF
TRBV7-2,.,.,TRBJ2-5,TGTGCCAGCAGCTTAATCGGGCAAGAGACCCAGTACTTC,CASSLIGQETQYF
TRBV20-1,.,many,TRBJ2-1,TGCAGTGCTAGTTTGTACAATGAGCAGTTCTTC,CSASLYNEQFF
TRBV21-1,.,.,TRBJ1-5,TGTGCCAGCAGGCGCACTTATCGGGACACCAACCAGCCCCAGCATTTT,CASRRTYRDTNQPQHF
TRBV6-4,TRBD2,many,TRBJ2-1,TGTGCCAGCAGTCGACTAGCGGGAGGCTACAATGAGCAGTTCTTC,CASSRLAGGYNEQFF